This T cell receptor (beta chain) derives from a study of graft-versus-host responses after intestinal transplantation (dated by TCRdb to the early 2020s). About the study as a whole: The transplants that recipients received were multivisceral, liver-intestinal, or isolated intestinal. A peak of at least 4% donor T cells among recipient peripheral blood mononuclear cells was the definition used for donor T cell macrochimerism. A cohort of around 25 intestinal transplant recipients, including one retransplant, was enrolled, and a few patients lacking pretransplant specimens were excluded. Rather than going through the commercial service, samples from a few later patients were sequenced in-house on an Illumina MiSeq and processed with MiXCR. Graft-versus-host and host-versus-graft alloreactive T cell clones were tracked in the graft, circulation and bone marrow after intestinal transplantation using bulk TCR-beta CDR3 sequencing. To identify alloreactive clones, pre-transplant mixed lymphocyte reaction products were sequenced and then compared with unstimulated pre-transplant donor and recipient T cells. Every recipient was given anti-thymocyte globulin induction, followed by 2 to 3 years of maintenance tacrolimus and steroids. Study-wide conclusions, independent of this receptor: The conclusions were limited by the relatively low number and heterogeneity of the intestinal transplant patients. High GvH to HvG T cell clonal ratios were observed in the allografts of patients with donor T cell macrochimerism. Early after transplant, peak levels of circulating GvH clones were associated with declines in HvG clones. GvH clones were found in recipient bone marrow, and some of the GvH clones appeared earlier in ileal mucosa or blood, which is consistent with an intestinal mucosal origin.

Taken from cysteine to phenylalanine, the CDR3 has 13 residues. Of all the DNA, just the CDR3 is kept, 39 bases in frame from base 1. Sequences MNHGY (CDR1) and SVAAGI (CDR2) are obtained from the germline V gene. The V and J ends are trimmed by 3 bases and 4 bases, leaving 9 bases between them. The time point label, as the study defines it: cells obtained before transplantation from donor or recipient. In mixed lymphocyte reactions, approximately 200,000 CFSE-labeled pre-transplant responders were plated with approximately 200,000 irradiated violet-dye-labeled stimulators and cultured for 6 days. Proliferating CD3+CD4+CFSE-low and CD3+CD8+CFSE-low responder cells were FACS-sorted on a BD Influx sorter after the mixed lymphocyte reaction. The library came from the immunoSEQ multiplex PCR assay. For most patients, genomic DNA was isolated with the Qiagen DNeasy Blood and Tissue Kit and shipped frozen to Adaptive Biotechnologies for TCR sequencing. For most patients, genomic DNA was subjected to high-throughput TCR-beta CDR3 sequencing by Adaptive Biotechnologies. In the original analysis: TCR sequencing data for over 15 patients were retrieved from Adaptive's ImmunoSEQ software; a few other patients were processed with MiXCR and VDJtools. To correct CD4 versus CD8 sorting errors, sequences present in both subsets at a frequency ratio below 5:1 were removed. CDR3 nucleotide sequences shared between donor and recipient were removed because the origin of such sequences could not be assigned. To count as alloreactive, a clone needed at least 2-fold expansion over unstimulated cells and a minimum CFSE-low frequency of 0.002% (template counts) or 0.001% (read counts). Clones detected in sequenced pre-transplant spleen, lymph node, or MLR CFSE-low populations of the donor or recipient were defined as mappable. Cumulative frequency of alloreactive clones was calculated as a percentage of all sequences weighted by copy number. The clones in this table, taken by TCRdb from immuneACCESS, are in-frame only. Not every clone is retained; where verified, under half of the shortfall comes from an unresolved V gene, and the cause of the rest is unknown. From that table come the V and J calls and clone size; the DNA was used to work out D and trimming. The table for this sample lists about 4,900 clones; 20% to 30% of them were counted only once. Roughly 7% of the sample is taken by the ten largest.

Points on this clone: No qualities accompany the bases; no much larger clone lies one base away.

The specimen comprised alloreactive CD8+ T cells from a mixed lymphocyte reaction culture, sampled before intestinal transplant. The cell subset or site label on this specimen signifies: CFSE-low proliferating T cells sorted from roughly six-day pre-transplant mixed lymphocyte reaction (GvH or HvG direction). The rearranged segments are TRBV6-9 and TRBJ1-1, and TRBD1 may be the D gene, going by 6 matching bases. This TCR came from a human patient who received an intestinal transplant. Here the CDR3 is given as CASSYTGFTEAFF. At the DNA level, the sequence is TGTGCCAGCAGTTACACAGGGTTCACTGAAGCTTTCTTT.